This T cell receptor beta chain is drawn from a study of blood T cell repertoires in COVID-19. TCRdb's copy holds only in-frame clones and misses some; the assay was immunoSEQ multiplex PCR. The data hold about 130,000 clones, with 83% observed a single time. The CDR3 runs to 17 residues. Trimming removed 5 bases from V and 0 bases from J; junction bases left unmatched: 7. CDR1 is SEHNR, CDR2 FQNEAQ, per germline (reference sequence). This clonotype was obtained from a man aged 25 to 45 who had recovered from COVID-19. The rearrangement joins TRBV7-9 to TRBJ2-5; 12 bases map to TRBD1. Sequencing input: PBMCs or T cells enriched from blood (not recorded which). CDR3 bases: TGTGCCAGCAGCGGGGGACAGGGGGCCTCGTACCAAGAGACCCAGTACTTC. Translating gives CASSGGQGASYQETQYF.